The 26 T cell receptor beta chains listed next were all sequenced from one sample in a study of blood T cell repertoires in COVID-19. TCRdb keeps only in-frame clones here, not all; method: immunoSEQ multiplex PCR. The repertoire has about 160,000 clones, approximately 81% of them found once; the top ten carry over 3%. Material for sequencing was peripheral blood. The receptors were sampled from a human donor with acute or convalescent COVID-19. The donor label of this sample is uncertain.

The chain has TRBV19 and TRBJ1-4; D unclear. Germline CDR1 is LNHDA and CDR2 is SQIVND (reference sequence). Trimming stripped 2 bases from V and 8 bases from J, with 12 bases between. The CDR3 length is 14 residues. In DNA form, the CDR3 reads TGTGCCAGTAGTATAAAGTTCCTCGGGGAAAAACTGTTTTTT. The encoded protein is CASSIKFLGEKLFF.

This clone was seen a single time. The genes are TRBV27 and TRBJ2-4; TRBD2 is a possible D gene (7 bases). The CDR3 has 16 amino acids. Germline loops: CDR1 MNHEY, CDR2 SMNVEV (reference sequence). Trimming shortened V by 0 bases and J by 8 bases, and 17 bases separated the two germline ends. CDR3 bases: TGTGCCAGCAGTTTATCGATTGTAGGGGGGGCTTACATTCAGTACTTC. Translating gives CASSLSIVGGAYIQYF.

The chain employs TRBV6-5 and TRBJ2-5; TRBD2 aligns across 12 bases. The V gene's germline CDR1 is MNHEY and CDR2 SVGAGI. The CDR3 spans 14 residues. V lost 7 bases and J lost 4; bases outside the gene matches: 4. The CDR3 spells CASNLAGGPETQYF. The CDR3 DNA is TGTGCCAGCAATCTAGCGGGGGGGCCAGAGACCCAGTACTTC.

The chain recombines TRBV4-1 with TRBJ1-1; a weak D match, TRBD1 (5 bases). CDR1 and CDR2 (germline): MGHRA, YSYEKL. This CDR3 is 16 amino acids long. Deletions cut 2 bases from V and 1 base from J, with 14 bases between. The CDR3 loop is CASSQRANRKNTEAFF. DNA of the CDR3: TGCGCCAGCAGCCAACGTGCAAACAGGAAGAACACTGAAGCTTTCTTT.

The rearrangement joins TRBV6-5 to TRBJ1-1, with TRBD1 matching over 10 bases. CDR3 length equals 14 residues. The germline gives CDR1 MNHEY, CDR2 SVGAGI. V lost 4 bases to trimming and J lost 6 bases; unmatched junction nucleotides: 5. The CDR3 region is CASSFDRGRAEAFF. For the CDR3, the DNA is TGTGCCAGCAGTTTCGACAGGGGGCGGGCTGAAGCTTTCTTT.

The chain links TRBV18 to TRBJ2-7; 12 nucleotides match TRBD2. Trimming at V came to 3 bases and at J to 6 bases, leaving 6 bases not matched to a gene. Germline CDR1 KGHSH, CDR2 LQKENI. The CDR3 extends over 15 amino acids. The CDR3 nucleotides read TGTGCCAGCTCACCCGGCCTAGCGGGGGGGGGCGAGCAGTACTTC. Protein: CASSPGLAGGGEQYF.

This chain links TRBV5-4 with TRBJ2-7; TRBD1 might be the D (6 bases). From germline, CDR1 is SGHNT and CDR2 YYREEE (reference sequence). The ends were cut back, 4 bases at V and 3 bases at J, with 17 bases in the middle. The CDR3 extends over 15 amino acids. In nucleotides, the CDR3 is TGTGCCAGCAGCCTCAAGACAGGCCCGAACTACGAGCAGTACTTC. Encoded protein: CASSLKTGPNYEQYF.

The CDR3 nucleotides read TGTGCCAGCAGCCCAATCGGGGGGACTGAAGCTTTCTTT. The encoded protein is CASSPIGGTEAFF. The chain recombines TRBV7-2 with TRBJ1-1; D may be TRBD1 (5 bases). The germline V gene has CDR1 SGHTA and CDR2 FQGNSA. Deletions cut 5 bases from V and 5 bases from J, with 12 bases between. The CDR3 has 13 amino acids.

This clone was counted a single time. The CDR3 DNA follows: TGTGCCAGCAGCCCCCCTCGGGGGACCTCGGGCACCGGGGAGCTGTTTTTT. Translation: CASSPPRGTSGTGELFF. The V and J genes are TRBV7-6 and TRBJ2-2, with D perhaps matching TRBD2 (6 bases). Between the trimmed V and J ends, which lost 5 bases and 4 bases, there was a span of 20 bases. The CDR3 loop spans 17 amino acids. CDR1 and CDR2 from the germline V gene are SGHVS and FNYEAQ.

V is TRBV10-3 and J is TRBJ1-1; 8 bases match TRBD1. Germline values: CDR1 ENHRY, CDR2 SYGVKD. The length of the CDR3 is 14 residues. Trimming took 6 bases from V and 1 from J; bases not matched to a gene: 4. The chain's CDR3 is CAISVGQANTEAFF. The CDR3 region has the DNA TGTGCCATCAGCGTGGGACAGGCGAACACTGAAGCTTTCTTT.

The chain couples TRBV6-6 to TRBJ1-5, with a tentative D call TRBD1 (5 bases). CDR3 length: 16 amino acids. V was cut by 4 bases and J by 3 bases, with 16 bases left in between. Looked up from germline, CDR1 is MNHNY and CDR2 is SVGAGI (reference sequence). DNA for the CDR3: TGTGCCAGCAGTTCCAGAAAGCCAGGGAACAATCAGCCCCAGCATTTT. Protein sequence: CASSSRKPGNNQPQHF.

CDR3 nucleotide sequence: TGTGCCAGCAGCCCCTATAGGGGACTAGCGGACAATACGCAGTATTTT. The encoded protein is CASSPYRGLADNTQYF. The rearrangement uses TRBV9 and TRBJ2-3, with 11 bases that match TRBD2. The CDR3 extends over 16 amino acids. Germline V CDR1 and CDR2: SGDLS, YYNGEE. V shed 4 bases, J shed 7 bases, and the junction held 11 bases outside the gene matches.

The J gene is TRBJ1-2, the V gene TRBV9; the D is unclear. Germline V gene data show CDR1 as SGDLS and CDR2 as YYNGEE. V was cut by 0 bases and J by 6 bases, with 15 bases left in between. This CDR3 is built from 15 residues. The CDR3 DNA is TGTGCCAGCAGCGTAGCCCCCCAGGTCTTAGATGGCTACACCTTC. This sequence encodes CASSVAPQVLDGYTF.

V and J are TRBV10-2 and TRBJ1-3; tentatively, D is TRBD1 (5 bases). This CDR3 is built from 14 residues. The V end lost 7 bases, the J end lost 0 bases, and 10 bases lay between the germline ends. From germline, CDR1 is WSHSY and CDR2 SAAADI. The CDR3, as DNA: TGCGCCAGCACCCAGGGCTACTCTGGAAACACCATATATTTT. This sequence encodes CASTQGYSGNTIYF.

The chain uses TRBV19 and TRBJ1-3, with a tentative D call TRBD1 (5 bases). Germline V lookup: CDR1 LNHDA, CDR2 SQIVND (reference sequence). CDR3 length: 14 amino acids. Trimming took 7 bases from V and 3 from J, leaving 13 bases between them. CDR3 in amino acids: CASKGGASGNTIYF. The CDR3 DNA reads TGTGCCAGTAAAGGAGGGGCCAGTGGAAACACCATATATTTT. The variable domain in full, completed from reference TRBV19 and TRBJ1-3, reads DGGITQSPKYLFRKEGQNVTLSCEQNLNHDAMYWYRQDPGQGLRLIYYSQIVNDFQKGDIAEGYSVSREKKESFPLTVTSAQKNPTAFYLCASKGGASGNTIYFGEGSWLTVV.

The chain couples TRBV7-9 to TRBJ2-3; D not certain. Germline V lookup: CDR1 SEHNR, CDR2 FQNEAQ (reference sequence). Trimming stripped 6 bases from V and 6 bases from J, with 22 bases between. This CDR3 spans 16 amino acids. The CDR3 DNA sequence: TGTGCCAGCAGTCACTACGTGTCGCCGAAGGTGGATACGCAGTATTTT. Translated, it gives CASSHYVSPKVDTQYF.

This chain connects TRBV5-1 to TRBJ1-5; 7 bases map to TRBD1. V lost 0 bases to trimming and J lost 7 bases; unmatched junction nucleotides: 10. The CDR3 runs 16 residues. Germline V gene sequence: CDR1 SGHRS, CDR2 YFSETQ. The CDR3 here is CASSLEGTDVGQPQHF. The CDR3 DNA reads TGCGCCAGCAGCTTGGAAGGGACAGACGTGGGACAGCCCCAGCATTTT.

This chain links TRBV5-1 with TRBJ1-6; 8 positions agree with TRBD1. V shed 2 bases and J 10 bases; nucleotides not matched to a gene: 2. Germline V gives CDR1 SGHRS, CDR2 YFSETQ. The CDR3 sequence is 13 residues long. The CDR3 protein is CASSFRGRSPLHF. The CDR3 DNA reads TGCGCCAGCAGCTTCAGGGGGCGGTCACCCCTCCACTTT.

The rearrangement uses TRBV4-1 and TRBJ2-7; D perhaps matches TRBD2 (6 bases). CDR1 is MGHRA and CDR2 is YSYEKL in the germline V gene. Trimming removed 0 bases from V and 4 bases from J, with 13 bases in between. This CDR3 is 15 amino acids long. CDR3 region: CASSQDLGLLYEQYF. The CDR3 coding sequence is TGCGCCAGCAGCCAAGATCTGGGACTGTTGTACGAGCAGTACTTC.

J is TRBJ1-3 and V is TRBV5-1, with a tentative D call TRBD1 (6 bases). Trimming left V 3 bases short and J 4 bases short, with 17 bases between. CDR1 and CDR2 (germline): SGHRS, YFSETQ. The CDR3 spans 16 residues. The CDR3 spells CASSSQSTGNGNTIYF. The CDR3 bases are TGCGCCAGCAGCTCCCAGTCAACAGGGAACGGAAACACCATATATTTT. Supplemented by reference TRBV5-1 and TRBJ1-3, the full variable domain reads KAGVTQTPRYLIKTRGQQVTLSCSPISGHRSVSWYQQTPGQGLQFLFEYFSETQRNKGNFPGRFSGRQFSNSRSEMNVSTLELGDSALYLCASSSQSTGNGNTIYFGEGSWLTVV.

Only one count was recorded for this clone. The rearrangement joins TRBV6-5 to TRBJ2-5; tentatively, D is TRBD1 (5 bases). V was trimmed by 4 bases and J by 1 base, leaving 7 bases between them. The CDR3 extends over 13 amino acids. The germline V gene encodes CDR1 MNHEY and CDR2 SVGAGI. The DNA of the CDR3 is TGTGCCAGCAGTTTGACAGTCCAAGAGACCCAGTACTTC. The encoded protein is CASSLTVQETQYF.

The CDR3 DNA reads as TGTGCCAGCAGCTTACCACAGGGGGCGACCGGGGAGCTGTTTTTT. The encoded protein is CASSLPQGATGELFF. The chain combines TRBV7-9 with TRBJ2-2; 9 positions match TRBD1. The trim removed 2 bases at V and 5 bases at J, leaving 3 bases unmatched. This CDR3 spans 15 amino acids. Germline CDR1 is SEHNR and CDR2 is FQNEAQ (reference sequence).

This clone was seen a single time. J is TRBJ1-3 and V is TRBV29-1; D might be TRBD1 (6 bases). Trimming took off 6 bases at V and 0 bases at J, with 9 bases between the two ends. CDR3 length: 13 residues. CDR1 is SQVTM, CDR2 ANQGSEA, per germline. CDR3 nucleotides: TGCAGCGTCGTGGACAGCTCTGGAAACACCATATATTTT. This translates into CSVVDSSGNTIYF.

This clone has more than one count but fewer than ten. The chain's CDR3 is CASSSPIGQGGTEAFF. In nucleotides, the CDR3 is TGTGCCAGCAGCTCGCCGATAGGACAGGGGGGGACTGAAGCTTTCTTT. The chain employs TRBV7-9 and TRBJ1-1, with 10 bases lining up with TRBD1. J gave up 5 bases and V 4 bases, and 10 bases lay outside the gene matches. CDR1 and CDR2 from the germline V gene are SEHNR and FQNEAQ (reference sequence). The CDR3 runs 16 residues.

This clone came up once. The V gene is TRBV7-2, the J gene TRBJ1-1; 8 bases are a match to TRBD1. Germline CDR1 and CDR2: SGHTA and FQGNSA. The CDR3 has 14 amino acids. Losses at the gene ends were 0 bases for V and 8 bases for J; bases not matched to a gene: 5. Written as DNA, the CDR3 is TGTGCCAGCAGCTTAGCGTGGACAGGGTCGGAAGCTTTCTTT. Amino acid sequence: CASSLAWTGSEAFF.

The V gene is TRBV19, the J gene TRBJ2-2; D uncertain. V was shortened by 8 bases and J by 2 bases, with 9 bases between the two germline ends. Per germline, CDR1 LNHDA and CDR2 SQIVND (reference sequence). The CDR3 is made up of 13 amino acids. This chain's CDR3 is CASGRYNTGELFF. The CDR3 coding sequence is TGTGCCAGTGGTCGGTATAACACCGGGGAGCTGTTTTTT.